This passage covers 10 T cell receptor beta chains from one sample sequenced in a study of cytomegalovirus exposure and HLA in healthy donors. PCR employed 60 Vbeta and 13 Jbeta primers. Profiled with immunoSEQ multiplex PCR; TCRdb holds only in-frame clones, not every one. Of some 110,000 clones in the sample, around 70% are singletons; the top ten hold under 1.5%. Sample: PBMCs. These receptors were obtained from a man aged 40-55 years in good health and CMV-seronegative.

For the CDR3, the DNA is TGTGCCAGCAGCCTTGCGAGTTCCTATAGCAATCAGCCCCAGCATTTT. Its translation: CASSLASSYSNQPQHF. This rearrangement joins TRBV7-9 to TRBJ1-5; unclear D gene. The CDR3 has 16 amino acids. In germline, CDR1 is SEHNR, CDR2 FQNEAQ (reference sequence). The ends were cut back, 5 bases at V and 0 bases at J, with 14 bases in the middle.

The J gene is TRBJ2-7, the V gene TRBV10-2; TRBD1 agrees at 10 bases. V shed 8 bases and J 0 bases; nucleotides not matched to a gene: 7. The CDR3 runs 15 residues. CDR1 is WSHSY, CDR2 SAAADI, per germline. The CDR3: CASAGQGVSSYEQYF. CDR3 nucleotide sequence: TGCGCCAGCGCCGGACAGGGGGTAAGCTCCTACGAGCAGTACTTC.

The chain recombines TRBV16 with TRBJ2-1; 7 bases align to TRBD1. Looked up from germline, CDR1 is KGHSY and CDR2 is FQNENV. The CDR3 spans 14 residues. Unmatched junction bases numbered 7, after V lost 3 bases and J lost 8 bases. CDR3 sequence reads: CASSHRDRVDEQFF. The CDR3 DNA is TGTGCCAGCAGCCACCGTGACAGGGTCGATGAGCAGTTCTTC.

This chain joins TRBV28 and TRBJ2-4, with 7 bases that match TRBD1. CDR3 length equals 14 residues. Trimming took 4 bases from V and 5 from J; bases not matched to a gene: 5. Germline CDR1 is MDHEN and CDR2 is SYDVKM. DNA for the CDR3: TGTGCCAGCAGTTGGGGGACAGAGCAAAACATTCAGTACTTC. As protein: CASSWGTEQNIQYF.

This clone was counted between two and nine times. CDR3 DNA: TGTGCCATCCGACTAAGAAGGTCCCTGTCTCGTCAGGGGAGTTTGGAGACCCAGTACTTC. Residues: CAIRLRRSLSRQGSLETQYF. The V and J genes are TRBV28 and TRBJ2-5; D may be TRBD1 (6 bases). V shed 10 bases and J shed 5 bases, with 38 bases lying between them. Germline V gives CDR1 MDHEN, CDR2 SYDVKM. The CDR3 has 20 amino acids.

DNA of the CDR3: TGTGCCAGCAGCTCAGGGGGCGCTTTCGGCGGGGAGCTGTTTTTT. Protein sequence: CASSSGGAFGGELFF. V gene TRBV11-1 combines with J gene TRBJ2-2; 8 bases line up with TRBD1. This CDR3 spans 15 amino acids. Germline trimming cut 4 bases from V and 7 bases from J; bases unmatched to any gene: 8. Looked up from germline, CDR1 is SGHAT and CDR2 is FQDESV (reference sequence). Based on the CDR3 plus reference TRBV11-1 and TRBJ2-2, the full variable domain is EAEVAQSPRYKITEKSQAVAFWCDPISGHATLYWYRQILGQGPELLVQFQDESVVDDSQLPKDRFSAERLKGVDSTLKIQPAELGDSAMYLCASSSGGAFGGELFFGEGSRLTVL.

The rearrangement joins TRBV9 to TRBJ2-3; weak D call: TRBD1 (5 bases). The CDR3 runs to 15 residues. From germline, CDR1 is SGDLS and CDR2 YYNGEE. Deletions cut 4 bases from V and 5 bases from J, with 17 bases between. The DNA of the CDR3 is TGTGCCAGCAGCCCATCCACGGACATAAGAGATACGCAGTATTTT. Translated, it gives CASSPSTDIRDTQYF. Full variable domain (missing parts from reference TRBV9 and TRBJ2-3): DSGVTQTPKHLITATGQRVTLRCSPRSGDLSVYWYQQSLDQGLQFLIQYYNGEERAKGNILERFSAQQFPDLHSELNLSSLELGDSALYFCASSPSTDIRDTQYFGPGTRLTVL.

This sequence joins TRBV29-1 and TRBJ2-7; the match to TRBD2 covers 12 bases. Germline loops: CDR1 SQVTM, CDR2 ANQGSEA. With V trimmed by 7 bases and J by 2 bases, 9 bases remained unmatched. The CDR3 covers 15 residues. CDR3 protein: CSGLGTSGRAYEQYF. The CDR3 DNA sequence: TGCAGCGGGTTAGGGACTAGCGGGCGAGCCTACGAGCAGTACTTC.

The chain couples TRBV27 to TRBJ1-3; D is undetermined. CDR3 length equals 15 residues. Germline-derived CDR1 and CDR2 are MNHEY and SMNVEV (reference sequence). V was shortened by 7 bases and J by 0 bases, with 13 bases between the two germline ends. The CDR3: CASKSSPFSGNTIYF. For the CDR3, the DNA is TGTGCCAGCAAGTCCAGTCCGTTCTCTGGAAACACCATATATTTT.

The chain links TRBV19 to TRBJ1-3; 8 bases are a match to TRBD1. The trim removed 6 bases at V and 4 bases at J, leaving 11 bases unmatched. The CDR3 spans 16 residues. Germline V gene sequence: CDR1 LNHDA, CDR2 SQIVND (reference sequence). CDR3 in DNA: TGTGCCAGTAGCAGTCCGGGACAGGCTACGGGAAACACCATATATTTT. Residues: CASSSPGQATGNTIYF.